This T cell receptor beta chain stems from a study of blood T cell repertoires in COVID-19. The wider study: Sources were T cells, B-cell-depleted T cells, or PBMCs; the material itself was cDNA or gDNA.

How the authors handled the data: Amplification with reference gene primers provided the estimates of nucleated cell counts. The assay was immunoSEQ multiplex PCR, and TCRdb's table has in-frame clones only and misses some. The V and J calls and the clone size are those of that table, but D and trimming were determined from the DNA. The table includes 55,000 to 80,000 clones, approximately 82% detected once. V dropped 6 bases and J dropped 2 bases, with 11 bases sitting between them. The germline CDR1 and CDR2 sequences are SGHTS and YDEGEE. The CDR3 has 13 residues. The sequencing input was peripheral blood. This sequence joins TRBV5-8 and TRBJ2-5, with D perhaps matching TRBD1 (5 bases). The sequence derives from a human donor in a cohort sampled during active COVID-19. The CDR3 nucleotides are TGTGCCAGCACCCTGACAGAGCAAGAGACCCAGTACTTC. This translates into CASTLTEQETQYF. Full variable domain (remainder filled in from reference TRBV5-8 and TRBJ2-5): EAGVTQSPTHLIKTRGQQATLRCSPISGHTSVYWYQQALGLGLQFLLWYDEGEERNRGNFPPRFSGRQFPNYSSELNVNALELEDSALYLCASTLTEQETQYFGPGTRLLVL.